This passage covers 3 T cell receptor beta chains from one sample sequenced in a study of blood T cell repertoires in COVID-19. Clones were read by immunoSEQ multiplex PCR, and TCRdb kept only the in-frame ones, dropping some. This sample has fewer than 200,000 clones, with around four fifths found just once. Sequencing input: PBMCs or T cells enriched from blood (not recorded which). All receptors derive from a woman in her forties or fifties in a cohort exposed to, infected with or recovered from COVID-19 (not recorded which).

DNA of the CDR3: TGCAGCGTTGTGGCAGGGGCCTTTCTGACTGAAGCTTTCTTT. Translated, it gives CSVVAGAFLTEAFF. The chain couples TRBV29-1 to TRBJ1-1; D might be TRBD1 (6 bases). V was shortened by 4 bases and J by 5 bases, with 17 bases between the two germline ends. CDR1 and CDR2 (germline): SQVTM, ANQGSEA. CDR3 length equals 14 residues.

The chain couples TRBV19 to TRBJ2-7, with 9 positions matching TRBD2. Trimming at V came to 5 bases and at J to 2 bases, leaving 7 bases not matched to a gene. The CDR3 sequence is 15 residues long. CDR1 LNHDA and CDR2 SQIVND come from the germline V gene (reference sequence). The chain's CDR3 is CASSSLAGETYEQYF. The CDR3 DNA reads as TGTGCCAGTAGTTCCTTAGCGGGAGAGACCTACGAGCAGTACTTC.

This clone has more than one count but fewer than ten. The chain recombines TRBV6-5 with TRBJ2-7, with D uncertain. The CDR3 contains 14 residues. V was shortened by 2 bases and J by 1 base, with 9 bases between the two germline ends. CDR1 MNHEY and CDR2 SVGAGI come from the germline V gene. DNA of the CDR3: TGTGCCAGCAGTTACCAAACAGAATCCTACGAGCAGTACTTC. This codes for CASSYQTESYEQYF.